Following are 11 T cell receptor beta chains from one sample sequenced in a study of blood T cell repertoires in COVID-19. The assay was immunoSEQ multiplex PCR, and TCRdb's table has in-frame clones only and misses some. The repertoire has fewer than 500,000 clones, approximately 80% of them found once; the top ten carry about 1%. The material sequenced was peripheral blood. Every receptor here comes from a human donor with acute or convalescent COVID-19. The donor label of this sample is uncertain.

The V and J genes are TRBV2 and TRBJ2-4; 11 bases are a match to TRBD1. V shed 5 bases, J shed 8 bases, and the junction held 5 bases outside the gene matches. Germline values: CDR1 SNHLY, CDR2 FYNNEI. The CDR3 loop spans 14 amino acids. DNA of the CDR3: TGTGCCAGCAGTCGGGACAGGGGGATGGACATTCAGTACTTC. It encodes CASSRDRGMDIQYF.

This clone was picked up one time. The chain has TRBV4-1 and TRBJ2-1; D gene ambiguous. From germline, CDR1 is MGHRA and CDR2 YSYEKL. This CDR3 spans 16 amino acids. The V gene lost 0 bases and the J gene lost 2 bases, with 11 bases spanning the gap. DNA for the CDR3: TGCGCCAGCAGCCAAGATTCGGCGGCTGCCTACAATGAGCAGTTCTTC. Its translation is CASSQDSAAAYNEQFF.

The chain combines TRBV5-1 with TRBJ2-3; D is possibly TRBD2 (6 bases). CDR1 and CDR2 from the germline V gene are SGHRS and YFSETQ. This CDR3 is 14 amino acids long. The germline V and J ends were trimmed by 7 bases and 2 bases, with 14 bases remaining between them. This CDR3 is CASGSGGPTDTQYF. The CDR3, as DNA: TGCGCCAGCGGGTCAGGAGGGCCCACAGATACGCAGTATTTT.

The rearrangement links TRBV30 to TRBJ1-2; no reliable D call. This CDR3 has 13 residues. The V end was cut by 4 bases, the J end by 2 bases, with 11 bases between. The germline gives CDR1 GTSNPN, CDR2 SVGIG (reference sequence). The CDR3 DNA is TGTGCCTGGACCGATGGTAGAAACTATGGCTACACCTTC. Its protein product is CAWTDGRNYGYTF.

CDR3 amino acids: CASRSTGGTEAFF. The CDR3 nucleotides read TGTGCCAGCAGATCGACAGGGGGCACTGAAGCTTTCTTT. The V and J genes are TRBV27 and TRBJ1-1; 9 nucleotides align to TRBD1. The CDR3 spans 13 residues. With V trimmed by 6 bases and J by 4 bases, 3 bases remained unmatched. Per the germline V gene, CDR1 is MNHEY and CDR2 is SMNVEV (reference sequence).

This clone was observed a single time. The J gene is TRBJ2-7, the V gene TRBV27, with 9 bases that match TRBD1. This CDR3 contains 14 residues. Trimming took 6 bases from V and 2 from J; bases not matched to a gene: 5. Germline CDR1 is MNHEY and CDR2 is SMNVEV (reference sequence). The CDR3, as DNA: TGTGCCAGCAGCCACGACAGGGGGGCCTACGAGCAGTACTTC. It yields the protein CASSHDRGAYEQYF.

J is TRBJ1-2 and V is TRBV3-1 (or the pseudogene TRBV3-2), with TRBD1 as a possible D gene (5 bases). V lost 4 bases and J 5 bases, leaving 17 bases between the germline ends. This CDR3 is 15 amino acids long. Germline assignment: CDR1 LGHDT and CDR2 YNNKEL (reference sequence). The CDR3 reads CASSRGGTGSYGYTF. CDR3 DNA sequence: TGTGCCAGCAGCCGGGGGGGGACGGGAAGTTATGGCTACACCTTC.

The CDR3 reads CASSRGPYNSPLHF. CDR3 DNA: TGCGCCAGCAGTCGAGGGCCGTATAATTCACCCCTCCACTTT. V usage is TRBV23-1 and J usage is TRBJ1-6; D gene uncertain. TRBV23-1 is placed among ORFs of uncertain function. The germline V and J ends were trimmed by 4 bases and 4 bases, with 8 bases remaining between them. This CDR3 comprises 14 residues.

Only a few counts were recorded for this clone. The chain joins TRBV5-6 to TRBJ1-2; D possibly corresponds to TRBD1 (6 bases). V gave up 4 bases and J gave up 8 bases, with 12 bases separating them. Looked up from germline, CDR1 is SGHDT and CDR2 is YYEEEE. This CDR3 has 12 residues. CDR3 amino acids: CASSVQGRGYTF. The CDR3 bases are TGTGCCAGCAGCGTACAGGGCCGCGGCTACACCTTC.

The chain employs TRBV2 and TRBJ2-1, with 7 bases aligning to TRBD1. With 6 bases clipped from V and 2 bases from J, the junction kept 16 bases outside the gene matches. The germline CDR1 and CDR2 sequences are SNHLY and FYNNEI. The CDR3 is made up of 18 amino acids. The CDR3 spells CASSAGTKTGMTYNEQFF. CDR3 nucleotide sequence: TGTGCCAGCAGCGCCGGAACAAAGACAGGGATGACCTACAATGAGCAGTTCTTC.

The chain combines TRBV5-5 with TRBJ1-4, with D tentatively TRBD1 (6 bases). The CDR3 length is 14 residues. V was shortened by 2 bases and J by 8 bases, with 13 bases between the two germline ends. Germline values: CDR1 SGHKS, CDR2 YYEKEE (reference sequence). For the CDR3, the DNA is TGTGCCAGCAGCTTTTTTCAGGGGAAAGAAAAACTGTTTTTT. Protein product: CASSFFQGKEKLFF.